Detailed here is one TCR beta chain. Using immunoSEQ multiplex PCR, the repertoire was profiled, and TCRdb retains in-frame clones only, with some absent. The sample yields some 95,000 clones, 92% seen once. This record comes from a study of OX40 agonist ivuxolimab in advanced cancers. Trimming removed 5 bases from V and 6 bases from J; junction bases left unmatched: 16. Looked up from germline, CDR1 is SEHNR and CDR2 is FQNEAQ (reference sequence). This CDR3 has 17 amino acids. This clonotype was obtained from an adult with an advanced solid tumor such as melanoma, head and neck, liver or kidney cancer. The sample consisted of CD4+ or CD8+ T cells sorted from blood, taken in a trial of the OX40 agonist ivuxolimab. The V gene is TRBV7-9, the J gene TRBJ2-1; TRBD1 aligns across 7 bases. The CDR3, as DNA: TGTGCCAGCAGCGGACAGACGACAGGGTGGGGAATCAATGAGCAGTTCTTC. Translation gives CASSGQTTGWGINEQFF.